Each of the 32 T cell receptor beta chains below was sequenced from the same sample in a study of T cells in women clearing cervical HPV infection. Profiling relied on immunoSEQ multiplex PCR, and the TCRdb table lists in-frame clones only, not all of them. Its table lists under 30,000 clones. The sequencing sample was made of blood buffy coat. These receptors came from a woman between 18 and 70 years old with a cervical HPV16 infection that either progressed to CIN3+ or cleared (not recorded which).

On this clone: Read coverage stops 3 residues before the CDR3 terminus; the germline J gene supplies the remainder. The chain employs TRBV20-1 and TRBJ2-7; possible D gene TRBD1, 5 bases. The germline V gene encodes CDR1 DFQATT and CDR2 SNEGSKA (reference sequence). The length of the CDR3 is 15 residues. The ends were cut back, 6 bases at V and 4 bases at J, with 22 bases in the middle. Partial CDR3 DNA: TGCAGTGCAACCCCAGGCCAGGGTAAAGGGTACGAG. It codes for CSATPGQGKGYE. The whole CDR3 protein is CSATPGQGKGYEQYF.

On this clone: The read ends 3 residues early relative to the CDR3; the germline J gene fills the gap. The rearrangement joins TRBV7-2 to TRBJ2-1; D remains unclear. The CDR3 is 13 residues long. V was trimmed by 4 bases and J by 6 bases, leaving 10 bases between them. CDR1 and CDR2 from the germline V gene are SGHTA and FQGNSA. CDR3 loop: CASSSYGANEQFF. The CDR3 bases that were read are TGTGCCAGCAGCTCGTACGGTGCCAATGAG. The variable domain in full, completed from reference TRBV7-2 and TRBJ2-1, reads GAGVSQSPSNKVTEKGKDVELRCDPISGHTALYWYRQSLGQGLEFLIYFQGNSAPDKSGLPSDRFSAERTGGSVSTLTIQRTQQEDSAVYLCASSSYGANEQFFGPGTRLTVL.

Remarks on this clone: With the read ending 3 residues before the CDR3 end, the germline J gene is used to fill in that end. J is TRBJ1-4 and V is TRBV19, with a tentative D call TRBD1 (6 bases). Germline V CDR1 and CDR2: LNHDA, SQIVND (reference sequence). The CDR3 runs 18 residues. The DNA read from the CDR3 is TGTGCCAGTAGTAAACCGGGACAAAGATTTTCTGGGGCCAACGTA. It specifies CASSKPGQRFSGANV. The full-length CDR3 reads as CASSKPGQRFSGANVLFF.

A note on this clone: The read is 3 residues too short to cover the CDR3 end, so that end is filled in from the germline J gene. This chain links TRBV18 with TRBJ2-7, with unresolved D. This CDR3 is built from 16 residues. Germline V gene lookup returns CDR1 KGHSH and CDR2 LQKENI. Trimming removed 8 bases from V and 0 bases from J, with 20 bases in between. CDR3 DNA, as far as it was read: TGTGCCAGCCCAAAAATAGACATACCTGACTCCTACGAG. Protein product: CASPKIDIPDSYE. In full, the CDR3 is CASPKIDIPDSYEQYF. The complete variable domain, with remaining parts taken from reference TRBV18 and TRBJ2-7, reads NAGVMQNPRHLVRRRGQEARLRCSPMKGHSHVYWYRQLPEEGLKFMVYLQKENIIDESGMPKERFSAEFPKEGPSILRIQQVVRGDSAAYFCASPKIDIPDSYEQYFGPGTRLTVT.

This clone is called medium-sized (0.01 to 0.1%) based on its frequency. The read falls 3 residues short of the CDR3 end, and the missing part is taken from the germline J gene. The genes are TRBV14 and TRBJ2-1; TRBD2 matches at 10 bases. CDR3 length: 16 amino acids. Germline V lookup: CDR1 SGHDN, CDR2 FVKESK. J gave up 7 bases and V 5 bases, and 11 bases lay outside the gene matches. The CDR3 here is CASSALAGLSFNEQFF. The part of the CDR3 DNA that was read is TGTGCCAGCAGCGCACTAGCGGGATTATCCTTTAATGAG.

About this clone itself: The CDR3 end lies 3 residues beyond the end of the read and is filled in from the germline J gene. The chain employs TRBV18 and TRBJ2-3; 10 positions match TRBD2. Per the germline V gene, CDR1 is KGHSH and CDR2 is LQKENI. The CDR3 sequence is 15 residues long. CDR3 amino acids: CASSPPGLAWETQYF. CDR3 bases read: TGTGCCAGCTCACCGCCGGGACTAGCGTGGGAGACG.

Remarks on this clone: The CDR3 is cut off 3 residues early in the read; its end comes from the germline J gene. The chain is built from TRBV5-1 and TRBJ1-2, with D perhaps matching TRBD1 (6 bases). The CDR3 has 16 amino acids. Germline values: CDR1 SGHRS, CDR2 YFSETQ. CDR3 residues: CASSLGATGIQETYTF. The CDR3 DNA, read in part, is TGCGCCAGCAGCTTGGGGGCTACAGGGATACAAGAGACC.

With regard to this clone: The CDR3 end falls 3 residues outside the read, so it is completed with the germline J gene. The chain joins TRBV2 to TRBJ2-5; possible D gene TRBD2, 6 bases. Germline V gene data show CDR1 as SNHLY and CDR2 as FYNNEI. Trimming shortened V by 3 bases and J by 4 bases, and 12 bases separated the two germline ends. CDR3 size: 14 residues. The part of the CDR3 DNA that was read is TGTGCCAGCAGTGAGACCCCCGGGGGAGAGACC. Residues: CASSETPGGET. The full CDR3 protein reads CASSETPGGETQYF.

With regard to this clone: Read data end 3 residues before the CDR3 end; the end is taken from the germline J gene. Other nucleotide sequences from this sample produce the same CDR3. The rearrangement links TRBV13 to TRBJ2-7, with D possibly TRBD1 on 8 matching bases. The CDR3 totals 15 residues. V dropped 4 bases and J dropped 1 base, with 14 bases sitting between them. Germline V gene lookup returns CDR1 PRHDT and CDR2 FYEKMQ (reference sequence). Here the CDR3 reads CASSSNRGGSYEQYF. The covered CDR3 bases are TGTGCCAGCAGCTCCAACAGGGGGGGATCCTACGAG.

As regards this clone: The read terminates 3 residues before the CDR3 end, so the remaining end is supplied by the germline J gene. The V call is TRBV18, the J call TRBJ1-1; D perhaps matches TRBD1 (5 bases). Trimming stripped 2 bases from V and 0 bases from J, with 13 bases between. The germline V gene has CDR1 KGHSH and CDR2 LQKENI. This CDR3 has 16 residues. The sequenced part of the CDR3 DNA is TGTGCCAGCTCACCATTCGGAGGGGTTATGAACACTGAA. It codes for CASSPFGGVMNTE. The full CDR3 reads CASSPFGGVMNTEAFF.

A word on this clone: The sequenced fragment ends 3 residues before the CDR3 boundary, so the rest is inferred from the germline J gene. This sequence joins TRBV3-1 (or the pseudogene TRBV3-2) and TRBJ2-2; the match to TRBD1 covers 8 bases. Trimming cost V 3 bases and J 4 bases; bases outside gene matches: 7. Germline V CDR1 and CDR2: LGHDT, YNNKEL (reference sequence). The CDR3 is made up of 16 amino acids. The covered CDR3 bases are TGTGCCAGCAGCCAGGAGACAGGGGCTAGCACCGGGGAG. Translated: CASSQETGASTGE. The whole CDR3 sequence reads CASSQETGASTGELFF.

CDR3 DNA (partial): TGTGCCAGCAGCTTAGGAGTAGCTTATGAG. Its protein is CASSLGVAYE. The complete CDR3 sequence is CASSLGVAYEQFF. The chain links TRBV7-9 to TRBJ2-1; unclear D gene. The CDR3 end falls 3 residues outside the read, so it is completed with the germline J gene. The CDR3 covers 13 residues. Deletions cut 1 base from V and 8 bases from J, with 9 bases between. From germline, CDR1 is SEHNR and CDR2 FQNEAQ (reference sequence). Filled out from reference TRBV7-9 and TRBJ2-1, the complete variable domain reads DTGVSQNPRHKITKRGQNVTFRCDPISEHNRLYWYRQTLGQGPEFLTYFQNEAQLEKSRLLSDRFSAERPKGSFSTLEIQRTEQGDSAMYLCASSLGVAYEQFFGPGTRLTVL.

A note on this clone: Coverage ceases 3 residues before the CDR3 finishes, and the germline J gene fills in the end. This rearrangement joins TRBV28 to TRBJ2-3, with TRBD2 matching 10 bases. With V trimmed by 6 bases and J by 4 bases, 4 bases remained unmatched. CDR3 length equals 14 residues. Germline V gene lookup returns CDR1 MDHEN and CDR2 SYDVKM. The CDR3 is CASSSSGSSDTQYF. CDR3 DNA (partial): TGTGCCAGCAGCTCTAGCGGGAGTTCAGATACG.

Turning to this clone: The read finishes 3 residues shy of the CDR3 end, and the germline J gene is used to complete it. This rearrangement joins TRBV7-2 to TRBJ1-1, with D tentatively TRBD1 (5 bases). CDR3 size: 16 residues. The V gene's germline CDR1 is SGHTA and CDR2 FQGNSA. The DNA read from the CDR3 is TGTGCCAGCAGCTTAGCGGGACTAGCGGGCCACAATGAG. Protein sequence: CASSLAGLAGHNE. The whole CDR3 is CASSLAGLAGHNEAFF.

In regard to this clone: The read halts 3 residues ahead of the CDR3 end, with the missing end drawn from the germline J gene. The genes are TRBV7-3 and TRBJ2-2, with D possibly being TRBD2 (5 bases). V was pared by 5 bases and J by 5 bases, with 21 bases between. The germline V gene encodes CDR1 SGHTA and CDR2 FQGTGA. This CDR3 region has 17 residues. The sequenced part of the CDR3 DNA is TGTGCCAGCAGCCGCCCAACGGACGGGGTGCGGACCGGGGAG. It translates to CASSRPTDGVRTGE. The full CDR3 is CASSRPTDGVRTGELFF.

With regard to this clone: The sequenced fragment ends 3 residues before the CDR3 boundary, so the rest is inferred from the germline J gene. The J gene is TRBJ1-2, the V gene TRBV20-1, with a weak D call TRBD1 (6 bases). This CDR3 contains 12 residues. Per germline, CDR1 DFQATT and CDR2 SNEGSKA (reference sequence). The V end was cut by 7 bases, the J end by 4 bases, with 13 bases between. The part of the CDR3 DNA that was read is TGCAGTGTGAGGGACAAACGCTATGGC. As protein: CSVRDKRYG. The complete CDR3 protein is CSVRDKRYGYTF.

Remarks on this clone: The CDR3 end lies 3 residues beyond the end of the read and is filled in from the germline J gene. The chain combines TRBV10-3 with TRBJ2-4; 7 bases match TRBD2. This CDR3 spans 15 amino acids. J lost 7 bases, V lost 2 bases, and 8 bases had no gene match. CDR1 and CDR2 from the germline V gene are ENHRY and SYGVKD. This CDR3 reads CAISEPYRRGNIQYF. CDR3 DNA, as far as it was read: TGTGCCATCAGTGAGCCATACAGGCGGGGGAACATT.

To note about this clone: The read comes to an end 3 residues before the CDR3 does, leaving the germline J gene to fill in the end. At the DNA level, this CDR3 is encoded by other sequences in the same sample as well. The chain combines TRBV19 with TRBJ1-3, with 8 bases matching TRBD1. The CDR3 length is 16 residues. CDR1 is LNHDA and CDR2 is SQIVND in the germline V gene (reference sequence). The junction had 5 bases not matched to a gene; V was cut back by 3 bases and J by 1 base. Partial CDR3 DNA: TGTGCCAGTAGTATCAGCCACAGGGGGTCTGGAAACACC. It yields the protein CASSISHRGSGNT. The complete CDR3 reads CASSISHRGSGNTIYF. Full variable domain (remainder filled in from reference TRBV19 and TRBJ1-3): DGGITQSPKYLFRKEGQNVTLSCEQNLNHDAMYWYRQDPGQGLRLIYYSQIVNDFQKGDIAEGYSVSREKKESFPLTVTSAQKNPTAFYLCASSISHRGSGNTIYFGEGSWLTVV.

The sequenced part of the CDR3 DNA is TGTGCCAGCCGGGACAGAAACCAAGAGACC. It codes for CASRDRNQET. The whole CDR3 region reads CASRDRNQETQYF. The V call is TRBV2, the J call TRBJ2-5; TRBD1 aligns across 7 bases. The DNA ends 3 residues before the CDR3 does, and the rest of the CDR3 is filled in from the germline J gene. The CDR3 is 13 amino acids. Losses at the gene ends were 8 bases for V and 0 bases for J; bases not matched to a gene: 3. Looked up from germline, CDR1 is SNHLY and CDR2 is FYNNEI.

The CDR3 is CASSLGQNGELFF. The CDR3 DNA, read in part, is TGCGCCAGCAGCTTGGGGCAGAACGGGGAG. The gene calls are TRBV5-1 and TRBJ2-2; no firm D call. Read data end 3 residues before the CDR3 end; the end is taken from the germline J gene. This CDR3 has 13 amino acids. Germline V gives CDR1 SGHRS, CDR2 YFSETQ. With 0 bases removed from V and 7 bases from J, the gap between germline ends came to 7 bases.

Concerning this clone: Read sequence stops 3 residues before the CDR3 end, and the germline J gene provides the missing end. The chain employs TRBV5-1 and TRBJ2-7, with 8 bases lining up with TRBD1. V lost 4 bases to trimming and J lost 5 bases; unmatched junction nucleotides: 8. In germline, CDR1 is SGHRS, CDR2 YFSETQ. The CDR3 consists of 14 residues. The CDR3 here is CASSVDRAVNEQYF. The CDR3 bases that were read are TGCGCCAGCAGCGTGGACAGGGCAGTGAACGAG.

Turning to this clone: The observed sequence ends 3 residues before the CDR3 terminus, with the missing tail filled in from the germline J gene. The chain joins TRBV7-2 to TRBJ2-1, with D possibly being TRBD1 (6 bases). V gave up 1 base and J gave up 4 bases, with 8 bases separating them. Per germline, CDR1 SGHTA and CDR2 FQGNSA. CDR3 length equals 14 residues. The sequenced CDR3 bases are TGTGCCAGCAGCTTAGTCGGACAGTACAATGAG. It specifies CASSLVGQYNE. The whole CDR3 sequence is CASSLVGQYNEQFF.

Points on this clone: The missing CDR3 end, 3 residues past where the read stops, is filled in from the germline J gene. V is TRBV5-1 and J is TRBJ2-5; D possibly corresponds to TRBD2 (6 bases). V was shortened by 1 base and J by 5 bases, with 15 bases between the two germline ends. Germline CDR1 is SGHRS and CDR2 is YFSETQ. The CDR3 consists of 15 residues. The CDR3 here is CASSLSRDRRETQYF. Partial CDR3 DNA: TGCGCCAGCAGCTTGTCGCGGGATAGAAGGGAGACC.

The part of the CDR3 DNA that was read is TGTGCCAGCAGCGCGCGCGGGGTAAAAATAGAAAAA. Its protein product is CASSARGVKIEK. The whole CDR3 protein is CASSARGVKIEKLFF. The chain couples TRBV7-8 to TRBJ1-4; D gene unclear. The read ends 3 residues shy of where the CDR3 ends; the end is completed using the germline J gene. Germline CDR1 reads SGHVS; CDR2 reads FQNEAQ. CDR3 length: 15 residues. The V end was cut by 5 bases, the J end by 8 bases, with 18 bases between. The full variable domain, with the rest looked up from reference TRBV7-8 and TRBJ1-4, is GAGVSQSPRYKVAKRGQDVALRCDPISGHVSLFWYQQALGQGPEFLTYFQNEAQLDKSGLPSDRFFAERPEGSVSTLKIQRTQQEDSAVYLCASSARGVKIEKLFFGSGTQLSVL.

With regard to this clone: The read is 3 residues too short to cover the CDR3 end, so that end is filled in from the germline J gene. The chain uses TRBV7-6 and TRBJ2-7, with D possibly matching TRBD2 (6 bases). Germline values: CDR1 SGHVS, CDR2 FNYEAQ. V lost 0 bases and J 3 bases, leaving 9 bases between the germline ends. This CDR3 has 14 amino acids. The part of the CDR3 DNA that was read is TGTGCCAGCAGCTTAGCCCAGGACTACTACGAG. Amino acids: CASSLAQDYYE. The complete CDR3 protein is CASSLAQDYYEQYF.

As regards this clone: The CDR3 goes on 3 residues after the read ends, and that part is filled in from the germline J gene. The gene calls are TRBV7-2 and TRBJ2-3; TRBD1 agrees at 9 bases. The germline CDR1 and CDR2 sequences are SGHTA and FQGNSA. The CDR3 has 14 residues. The CDR3 region is CASSSRQGVVTQYF. CDR3 DNA (partial): TGTGCCAGCAGCTCAAGACAGGGGGTTGTGACG.

Notes on this clone: With the read ending 3 residues before the CDR3 end, the germline J gene is used to fill in that end. The V and J genes are TRBV20-1 and TRBJ1-4, with a tentative D call TRBD1 (5 bases). This CDR3 contains 16 residues. Trimming took 3 bases from V and 0 from J, leaving 14 bases between them. The V gene's germline CDR1 is DFQATT and CDR2 SNEGSKA (reference sequence). CDR3 DNA, as far as it was read: TGCAGTGCTAGTACAGGAGCAATCTCAACTAATGAAAAA. It encodes CSASTGAISTNEK. The whole CDR3 reads CSASTGAISTNEKLFF.

Concerning this clone itself: The CDR3 goes on 3 residues after the read ends, and that part is filled in from the germline J gene. The chain combines TRBV12-3 or TRBV12-4 with TRBJ2-1; 12 nucleotides align to TRBD2. CDR3 length: 18 amino acids. V lost 6 bases to trimming and J lost 7 bases; unmatched junction nucleotides: 16. CDR3 loop: CASSPTSGSVGQRNEQFF. The sequenced CDR3 bases are TGTGCCAGCAGCCCGACTAGCGGGAGCGTTGGACAGAGGAATGAG.

On this clone: The read comes to an end 3 residues before the CDR3 does, leaving the germline J gene to fill in the end. The chain is built from TRBV5-1 and TRBJ2-5; D gene unclear. From germline, CDR1 is SGHRS and CDR2 YFSETQ. V dropped 4 bases and J dropped 4 bases, with 8 bases sitting between them. There are 12 residues in the CDR3. The CDR3 loop is CASSVDTETQYF. The sequenced CDR3 bases are TGCGCCAGCAGCGTCGACACAGAGACC.

Points on this clone: The CDR3 end is not reached by the read, which stops 3 residues before it; the germline J gene fills it in. V is TRBV19 and J is TRBJ1-5, with TRBD1 identical over 7 bases. CDR3 length: 16 amino acids. Germline V lookup: CDR1 LNHDA, CDR2 SQIVND (reference sequence). V shed 4 bases, J shed 2 bases, and the junction held 8 bases outside the gene matches. The CDR3 protein is CASSTTGILRNQPQHF. The CDR3 DNA, read in part, is TGTGCCAGTAGTACGACAGGGATTTTACGCAATCAGCCC.

Concerning this clone itself: The read stops 3 residues short of the end of the CDR3; the missing end is completed from the germline J gene. The V call is TRBV7-9, the J call TRBJ2-1; D perhaps matches TRBD1 (6 bases). Trimming removed 5 bases from V and 3 bases from J, with 14 bases in between. CDR3 size: 15 residues. In germline, CDR1 is SEHNR, CDR2 FQNEAQ (reference sequence). The sequenced part of the CDR3 DNA is TGTGCCAGCAGCCCCACAGGGACGAACTACAATGAG. Translating gives CASSPTGTNYNE. Given in full, the CDR3 is CASSPTGTNYNEQFF.

In regard to this clone: The CDR3 end is not reached by the read, which stops 3 residues before it; the germline J gene fills it in. V gene TRBV30 combines with J gene TRBJ1-2; maybe TRBD1 (6 bases). The germline gives CDR1 GTSNPN, CDR2 SVGIG (reference sequence). The CDR3 totals 13 residues. CDR3 DNA (partial): TGTGCCTGGAGTGACCAGGGGATGCGGGGC. Its protein product is CAWSDQGMRG. The CDR3, in full, reads CAWSDQGMRGYTF. Full variable domain (remainder filled in from reference TRBV30 and TRBJ1-2): SQTIHQWPATLVQPVGSPLSLECTVEGTSNPNLYWYRQAAGRGLQLLFYSVGIGQISSEVPQNLSASRPQDRQFILSSKKLLLSDSGFYLCAWSDQGMRGYTFGSGTRLTVV.